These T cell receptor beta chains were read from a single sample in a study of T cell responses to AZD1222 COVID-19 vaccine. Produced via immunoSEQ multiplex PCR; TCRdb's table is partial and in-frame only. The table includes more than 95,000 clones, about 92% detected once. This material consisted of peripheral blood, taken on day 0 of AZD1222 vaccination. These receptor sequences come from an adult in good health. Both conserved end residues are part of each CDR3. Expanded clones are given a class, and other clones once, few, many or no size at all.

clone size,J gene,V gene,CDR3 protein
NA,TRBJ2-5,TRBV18,CASSPERETQYF
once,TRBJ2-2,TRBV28,CASSPYWGGTGELFF
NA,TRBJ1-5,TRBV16,CASSHASSSNQPQHF
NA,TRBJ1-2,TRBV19,CASSIVNGGGYGYTF
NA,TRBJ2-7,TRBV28,CASSSPGQSHEQYF
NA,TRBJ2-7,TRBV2,CASSDPQGTYEQYF
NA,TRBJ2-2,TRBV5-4,CASSLPGGVTGELFF
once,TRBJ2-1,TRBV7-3,CASSMTLVGPHNEQFF
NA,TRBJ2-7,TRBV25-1,CASSDRDRGYEQYF
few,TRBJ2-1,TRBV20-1,CSASEWTSGTSNEQFF
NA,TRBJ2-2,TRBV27,CASRSPGGPGELFF
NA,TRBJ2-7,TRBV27,CANDRDEESYEQYF
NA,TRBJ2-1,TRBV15,CATSRDLTSSNEQFF
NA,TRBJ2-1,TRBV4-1,CASSQGGLSGPEGDEQFF
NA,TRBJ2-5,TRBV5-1,CASSPGGGSLETQYF
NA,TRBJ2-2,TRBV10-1,CASSESRGLAGELFF
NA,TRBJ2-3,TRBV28,CASSLGDTQYF
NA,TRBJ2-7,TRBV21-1,CASSMGQGAMFGYEQYF
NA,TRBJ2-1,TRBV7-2,CASSFQGVIYNEQFF
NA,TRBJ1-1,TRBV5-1,CASSGLRGTNTEAFF
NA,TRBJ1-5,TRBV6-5,CASSYADQPQHF
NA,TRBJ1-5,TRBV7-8,CASSPRGTGFNGNSNQPQHF
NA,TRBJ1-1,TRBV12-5,CASGLGRGGTEAFF
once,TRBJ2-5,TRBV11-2,CASSLATGVEETQYF
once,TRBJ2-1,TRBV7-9,CASSLGQGEREQFF
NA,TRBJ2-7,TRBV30,CAYRQRSYEQYF
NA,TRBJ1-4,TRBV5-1,CASSLDPYNEKLFF
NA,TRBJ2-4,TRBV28,CASSLYLFPDIQYF
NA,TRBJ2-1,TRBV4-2,CASSPTGVGSPSIDEQFF
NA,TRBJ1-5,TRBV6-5,CASTQRRDSNQPQHF
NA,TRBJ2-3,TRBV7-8,CASSLGWRDLFNTQYF
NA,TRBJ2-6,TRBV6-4,CASSAEGLHPSGANVLTF
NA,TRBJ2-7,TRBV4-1,CASSLLEVEGSSTYEQYF
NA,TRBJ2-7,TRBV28,CASSLGGTRRYEQYF
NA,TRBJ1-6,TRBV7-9,CASSLEGKNSPLHF
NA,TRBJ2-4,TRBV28,CASSRGSLAKNIQYF
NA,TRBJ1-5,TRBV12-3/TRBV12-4,CASSLLSNQPQHF
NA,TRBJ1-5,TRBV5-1,CASSFTAGHNQPQHF
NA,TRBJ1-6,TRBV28,CASKPRGGQGYNSPLHF
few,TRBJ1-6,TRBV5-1,CASSLVEGRSYSPLHF
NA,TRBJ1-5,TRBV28,CASSPMTRQVHNQPQHF
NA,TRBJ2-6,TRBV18,CASSPPIPDLGANVLTF
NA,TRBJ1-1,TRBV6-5,CASSYEPQEEAFF
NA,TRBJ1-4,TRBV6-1,CASSEWTDATNEKLFF
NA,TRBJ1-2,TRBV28,CASRVGFGREGVFGGYTF
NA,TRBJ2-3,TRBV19,CASSIRTATDTQYF
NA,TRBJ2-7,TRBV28,CASSFDPAYEQYF
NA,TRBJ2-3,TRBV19,CASRRTRVPDTQYF
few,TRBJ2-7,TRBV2,CASSEAPLTYEQYF
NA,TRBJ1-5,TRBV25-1,CASSEPKGQPQHF
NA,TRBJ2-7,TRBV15,CATNDRGGPKQYF
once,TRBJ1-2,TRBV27,CASSPRGTHSNYGYTF
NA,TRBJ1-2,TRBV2,CASIRQGALYGYTF
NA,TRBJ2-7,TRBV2,CASNGGRTSYEQYF
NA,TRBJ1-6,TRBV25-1,CASTGGGPLHF